The subject of this entry is one T cell receptor (beta chain). The source of the sample is a study of blood T cell repertoires in COVID-19. Study background: T cells, B-cell-depleted T cells, or PBMCs supplied cDNA or gDNA.

Profiling relied on immunoSEQ multiplex PCR, and the TCRdb table lists in-frame clones only, not all of them. The profile covers tens of thousands of clones, with around 90% appearing a single time and approximately 1.9% taken by the ten largest. The receptor comes from a woman of 80 years or more with active or convalescent COVID-19. Sequencing was carried out using peripheral blood.

The CDR3, as DNA: TGTGCCAGCTCACCAGGGCAGGGAGGAAATCAGCCCCAGCATTTT. It yields the protein CASSPGQGGNQPQHF. The chain couples TRBV18 to TRBJ1-5; D possibly corresponds to TRBD1 (5 bases). Looked up from germline, CDR1 is KGHSH and CDR2 is LQKENI. The CDR3 has 15 amino acids. With 2 bases removed from V and 4 bases from J, the gap between germline ends came to 12 bases.